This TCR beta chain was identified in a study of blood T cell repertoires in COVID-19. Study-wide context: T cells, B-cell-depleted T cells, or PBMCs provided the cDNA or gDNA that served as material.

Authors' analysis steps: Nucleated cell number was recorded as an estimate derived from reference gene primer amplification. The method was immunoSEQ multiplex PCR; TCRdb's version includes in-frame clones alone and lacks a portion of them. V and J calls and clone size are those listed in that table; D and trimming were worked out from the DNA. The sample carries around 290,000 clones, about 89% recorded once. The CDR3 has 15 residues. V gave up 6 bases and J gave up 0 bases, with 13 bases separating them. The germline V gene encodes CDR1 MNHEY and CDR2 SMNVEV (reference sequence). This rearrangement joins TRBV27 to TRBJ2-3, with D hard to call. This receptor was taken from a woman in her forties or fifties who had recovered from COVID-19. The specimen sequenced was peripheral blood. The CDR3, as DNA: TGTGCCAGCAGCCTAAGCCCTCTTAGCACAGATACGCAGTATTTT. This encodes CASSLSPLSTDTQYF.